These 17 T cell receptor beta chains were all obtained from the same sample, sequenced in a study of shared clonotypes between healthy human individuals. Using immunoSEQ multiplex PCR, the repertoire was profiled, and TCRdb retains in-frame clones only, with some absent. The sample shows about 2 million clones, 85% to 95% of them seen only once. Naive CD8 populations comprised CD45RO-negative cells positively selected for CCR7, excluding terminally differentiated effector memory CD45RA+ cells. Sample: naive CD8+ T cells sorted from blood. Every receptor here comes from a man between 18 and 29 years old in good health.

This rearrangement joins TRBV4-3 to TRBJ2-1, with 11 bases that match TRBD2. The CDR3 extends over 17 amino acids. V was pared by 4 bases and J by 0 bases, with 5 bases of the junction left unmatched. The V gene's germline CDR1 is LGHNA and CDR2 YSLEER. The DNA for the CDR3 is TGCGCCAGCAGCCCCTCTCTAGCGGGAGGCTCCTACAATGAGCAGTTCTTC. It codes for CASSPSLAGGSYNEQFF.

The chain uses TRBV27 and TRBJ2-1; TRBD2 aligns across 7 bases. Germline V lookup: CDR1 MNHEY, CDR2 SMNVEV (reference sequence). There are 15 residues in the CDR3. Trimming cost V 5 bases and J 4 bases; bases outside gene matches: 8. CDR3 sequence reads: CASSAERGAYNEQFF. The CDR3 DNA reads TGTGCCAGCAGTGCAGAGCGGGGTGCGTACAATGAGCAGTTCTTC.

V is TRBV7-9 and J is TRBJ2-7; D possibly corresponds to TRBD1 (6 bases). This CDR3 contains 14 residues. V lost 5 bases, J lost 2 bases, and 13 bases lay in between. CDR1 is SEHNR, CDR2 FQNEAQ, per germline (reference sequence). The CDR3 nucleotides read TGTGCCAGCAGCCCTAGACAGGAGACCTACGAGCAGTACTTC. This codes for CASSPRQETYEQYF.

The rearrangement links TRBV27 to TRBJ2-7; tentative D call: TRBD2 (7 bases). CDR1 is MNHEY, CDR2 SMNVEV, per germline (reference sequence). CDR3 length: 15 residues. The V gene lost 6 bases and the J gene lost 2 bases, with 17 bases spanning the gap. The CDR3 DNA follows: TGTGCCAGCAGGCCCAAGGGGGGGCCAACCTACGAGCAGTACTTC. As protein: CASRPKGGPTYEQYF.

V gene TRBV6-1 combines with J gene TRBJ1-2; D unresolved. The germline V gene has CDR1 MNHNS and CDR2 SASEGT. The CDR3 is 13 residues long. V was pared by 5 bases and J by 7 bases, with 14 bases between. The CDR3 loop reads CASSKVGDGGYTF. The CDR3 coding sequence is TGTGCCAGCAGTAAAGTGGGAGATGGTGGCTACACCTTC.

The chain is built from TRBV4-1 and TRBJ1-1, with 7 bases lining up with TRBD1. Losses at the gene ends were 0 bases for V and 6 bases for J; bases not matched to a gene: 4. The germline gives CDR1 MGHRA, CDR2 YSYEKL. CDR3 length: 14 amino acids. The CDR3 spells CASSQDRQGPEAFF. DNA of the CDR3: TGCGCCAGCAGCCAAGATCGACAGGGCCCTGAAGCTTTCTTT.

The chain has TRBV7-2 and TRBJ2-2, with D possibly TRBD2 on 6 matching bases. Germline V CDR1 and CDR2: SGHTA, FQGNSA. The CDR3 runs 16 residues. Trimming removed 3 bases at V and 2 bases at J, with 13 bases between. In nucleotides, the CDR3 is TGTGCCAGCAGCTTTGTGGGCGGGGTCAACACCGGGGAGCTGTTTTTT. This sequence encodes CASSFVGGVNTGELFF.

The V and J genes are TRBV6-1 and TRBJ2-7, with a weak D call TRBD2 (5 bases). V gave up 6 bases and J gave up 6 bases, with 18 bases separating them. The length of the CDR3 is 14 residues. The germline V gene encodes CDR1 MNHNS and CDR2 SASEGT. CDR3: CASSAPGLPAEQYF. CDR3 sequence (DNA): TGTGCCAGCAGCGCCCCCGGACTCCCGGCCGAGCAGTACTTC.

The J gene is TRBJ2-7, the V gene TRBV6-5; D remains ambiguous. V was shortened by 2 bases and J by 7 bases, with 15 bases between the two germline ends. This CDR3 contains 14 residues. Looked up from germline, CDR1 is MNHEY and CDR2 is SVGAGI. CDR3 residues: CASSYGGTTEEQYF. Written as DNA, the CDR3 is TGTGCCAGCAGTTACGGTGGCACGACGGAGGAGCAGTACTTC.

This sequence joins TRBV7-6 and TRBJ2-1; D tentatively reads TRBD1 or TRBD2 (6 bases each). V lost 1 base, J lost 6 bases, and 10 bases lay in between. The germline V gene encodes CDR1 SGHVS and CDR2 FNYEAQ. The CDR3 has 14 residues. CDR3 in amino acids: CASSLGLGGNEQFF. Here the CDR3 DNA reads TGTGCCAGCAGCTTAGGACTAGGGGGCAATGAGCAGTTCTTC.

As to this clone: Distinct nucleotide sequences in the sample also encode this CDR3. This sequence joins TRBV30 and TRBJ1-2; possibly TRBD1 for D (6 bases). Germline assignment: CDR1 GTSNPN and CDR2 SVGIG (reference sequence). CDR3 length equals 14 residues. The germline V and J ends were trimmed by 2 bases and 4 bases, with 14 bases remaining between them. CDR3 nucleotides: TGTGCCTGGAGTCCAAGGGGGGTAGGCTATGGCTACACCTTC. Translated: CAWSPRGVGYGYTF.

The V and J genes are TRBV16 and TRBJ1-6; TRBD1 matches at 8 bases. The J segment lost 7 bases and the V segment lost 3 bases, leaving 8 bases of the junction unmatched. Germline V CDR1 and CDR2: KGHSY, FQNENV. This CDR3 is built from 16 residues. The CDR3 loop is CASSHWEDRVNSPLHF. The CDR3 DNA reads TGTGCCAGCAGCCACTGGGAGGACAGGGTAAATTCACCCCTCCACTTT.

The chain uses TRBV2 and TRBJ1-6; tentative D call: TRBD1 (5 bases). The length of the CDR3 is 16 residues. Germline V CDR1 and CDR2: SNHLY, FYNNEI. The germline V and J ends were trimmed by 4 bases and 8 bases, with 18 bases remaining between them. The CDR3 DNA reads as TGTGCCAGCAGTGGGGGGTCCAACCGGGGGGATTCACCCCTCCACTTT. Translation: CASSGGSNRGDSPLHF.

This clone was detected only once. The J gene is TRBJ2-7, the V gene TRBV30; D is unresolved. V lost 4 bases to trimming and J lost 0 bases, with 7 bases between them. Germline V gives CDR1 GTSNPN, CDR2 SVGIG (reference sequence). CDR3 length: 12 residues. The CDR3 bases are TGTGCCTGGATGGCCAACTCCTACGAGCAGTACTTC. Translated: CAWMANSYEQYF.

The chain carries TRBV21-1 and TRBJ2-3; TRBD2 is the table's D call, not checked against the DNA. TRBV21-1 is termed a pseudogene. The CDR3 is 13 amino acids. This CDR3 is CASPGGAGNTQYF. The DNA of the CDR3 is TGTGCCAGCCCCGGGGGGGCGGGAAATACGCAGTATTTT.

This clone was found a few times. J is TRBJ2-5 and V is TRBV4-1; D is perhaps TRBD2 (5 bases). The CDR3 is 16 amino acids. From germline, CDR1 is MGHRA and CDR2 YSYEKL. V lost 1 base, J lost 3 bases, and 15 bases lay in between. The CDR3 sequence is CASSQVSGKGKETQYF. The CDR3 DNA reads as TGCGCCAGCAGCCAAGTTTCCGGGAAAGGTAAAGAGACCCAGTACTTC.

Concerning this clone itself: The same CDR3 arises from other DNA sequences in this sample as well. The chain combines TRBV28 with TRBJ1-4; 10 bases match TRBD1. The germline CDR1 and CDR2 sequences are MDHEN and SYDVKM. J was trimmed by 5 bases and V by 3 bases; bases with no gene match: 3. The length of the CDR3 is 15 residues. CDR3 DNA: TGTGCCAGCAGTTTGCAGGGACAGGGGAATGAAAAACTGTTTTTT. Its protein product is CASSLQGQGNEKLFF.